The T cell receptor beta chain described here comes from a study of blood T cell repertoires in COVID-19. Assay: immunoSEQ multiplex PCR; the TCRdb copy retains only in-frame clones and omits some. The profile shows about 330,000 clones, approximately 92% of them singletons. Germline V lookup: CDR1 SNHLY, CDR2 FYNNEI. V lost 4 bases, J lost 3 bases, and 10 bases lay in between. CDR3 length: 14 amino acids. This TCR derives from a woman aged 25 to 39 who had recovered from COVID-19. The chain recombines TRBV2 with TRBJ2-1; unclear D gene. Specimen: PBMCs or T cells enriched from blood (not recorded which). CDR3 residues: CASSGLEYYNEQFF. For the CDR3, the DNA is TGTGCCAGCAGTGGGCTAGAATACTACAATGAGCAGTTCTTC.